The following is a T cell receptor beta chain sequence with its context. Its target is not known. This record belongs to a study of vaccination and CD4 T cells after COVID-19. The overall study: Control wells got either CEFX epitopes, HIV-1 Nef peptides, or no peptide at all.

With the Oncomine TCR Beta short-read assay, DNA from cultured CD4+ T cells was sequenced. Cultured CD4+ T cells were the source of extracted genomic DNA. TCRdb redid the calling of the PCR reads with MiXCR, one entry per CDR3 protein. This sample has 9,500 or so distinct CDR3 sequences; 26% occur once, and the top ten carry just over 45%. Described treatment: approximately 9-day PBMC culture with coronavirus spike peptide pools or control peptides (ViraFEST assay). The origin of this receptor is a human donor who received a COVID-19 vaccine. The sequenced sample was CD4+ T cells from blood, cultured in vitro, obtained before SARS-CoV-2 vaccination.

The CDR3 loop reads CASSLTAGAYEQYF. CDR3 nucleotides: TGTGCCAGCAGCTTAACGGCCGGAGCCTACGAGCAGTACTTC. The V and J genes are TRBV7-3 and TRBJ2-7; D not certain. Germline assignment: CDR1 SGHTA and CDR2 FQGTGA. The CDR3 covers 14 residues. V lost 0 bases and J lost 2, with 8 bases in between.